The T cell receptor beta chain under discussion was sequenced for a study of shared clonotypes between healthy human individuals. Clones were read by immunoSEQ multiplex PCR, and TCRdb kept only the in-frame ones, dropping some. The sample shows some 2,000,000 clones, around 95% of them seen only once. The germline CDR1 and CDR2 sequences are LNHDA and SQIVND (reference sequence). The CDR3 loop spans 14 amino acids. Trimming pared 5 bases from V and 4 bases from J, leaving 14 bases between. This clonotype was obtained from a man younger than 30 in good health. The sequenced material came from naive CD4+ T cells sorted from blood. Stated subset: CD45RA+ positively selected. V is TRBV19 and J is TRBJ1-2, with a weak D call TRBD1 (6 bases). CDR3 region: CASSPGHMGYGYTF. The CDR3 DNA sequence: TGTGCCAGTAGTCCGGGACATATGGGCTATGGCTACACCTTC. The entire variable domain, with the rest obtained from reference TRBV19 and TRBJ1-2, is as follows: DGGITQSPKYLFRKEGQNVTLSCEQNLNHDAMYWYRQDPGQGLRLIYYSQIVNDFQKGDIAEGYSVSREKKESFPLTVTSAQKNPTAFYLCASSPGHMGYGYTFGSGTRLTVV.